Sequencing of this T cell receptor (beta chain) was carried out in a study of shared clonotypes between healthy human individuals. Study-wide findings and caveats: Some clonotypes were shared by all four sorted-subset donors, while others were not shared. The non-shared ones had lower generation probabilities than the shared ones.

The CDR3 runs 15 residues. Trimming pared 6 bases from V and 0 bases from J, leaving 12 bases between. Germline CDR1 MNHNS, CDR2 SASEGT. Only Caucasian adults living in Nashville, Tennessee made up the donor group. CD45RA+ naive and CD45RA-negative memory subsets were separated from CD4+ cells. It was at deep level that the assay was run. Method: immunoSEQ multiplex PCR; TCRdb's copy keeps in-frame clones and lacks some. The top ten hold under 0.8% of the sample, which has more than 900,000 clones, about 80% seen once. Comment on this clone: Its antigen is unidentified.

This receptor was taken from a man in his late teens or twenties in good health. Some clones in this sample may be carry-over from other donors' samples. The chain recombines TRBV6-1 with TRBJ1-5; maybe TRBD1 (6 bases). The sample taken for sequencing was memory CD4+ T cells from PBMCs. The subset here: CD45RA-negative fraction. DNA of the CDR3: TGTGCCAGCAGGACACAGGGTAATAGCAATCAGCCCCAGCATTTT. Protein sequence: CASRTQGNSNQPQHF.